These 28 T cell receptor beta chains were all obtained from the same sample, sequenced in a study of blood T cell repertoires in COVID-19. TCRdb's table, derived via immunoSEQ multiplex PCR, lists solely in-frame clones and lacks some. The repertoire holds some 230,000 clones, with more than 75% as singletons. The sample comprised peripheral blood. These receptors came from a man aged 50 to 59 who had recovered from COVID-19.

This clone was counted between two and nine times. This rearrangement joins TRBV10-2 to TRBJ2-2; D call uncertain. Per germline, CDR1 WSHSY and CDR2 SAAADI. The CDR3 length is 14 residues. Trimming took off 0 bases at V and 7 bases at J, with 9 bases between the two ends. The CDR3 loop is CASSESPAIGELFF. CDR3 nucleotides: TGCGCCAGCAGTGAGTCGCCTGCGATCGGGGAGCTGTTTTTT.

V and J are TRBV3-1 (or the pseudogene TRBV3-2) and TRBJ1-4, with 8 bases identical to TRBD1. Germline V gene data show CDR1 as LGHDT and CDR2 as YNNKEL (reference sequence). V was clipped by 9 bases and J by 5 bases; unmatched bases: 8. This CDR3 region has 14 residues. CDR3 loop: CASSTTGGNEKLFF. The CDR3 nucleotides are TGTGCCAGTTCCACTACAGGGGGAAATGAAAAACTGTTTTTT.

The rearrangement joins TRBV15 to TRBJ2-5; TRBD1 agrees at 7 bases. V trimming: 0 bases; J trimming: 4 bases; junction bases outside the gene matches: 8. CDR1 is LNHNV and CDR2 is YYDKDF in the germline V gene (reference sequence). The CDR3 sequence is 16 residues long. This chain's CDR3 is CATSRDPGQSVETQYF. The DNA of the CDR3 is TGTGCCACCAGCAGAGATCCGGGACAGTCTGTAGAGACCCAGTACTTC.

The rearrangement links TRBV29-1 to TRBJ1-2, with a tentative D call TRBD1 (6 bases). The germline CDR1 and CDR2 sequences are SQVTM and ANQGSEA. This CDR3 comprises 11 residues. Deletions cut 4 bases from V and 10 bases from J, with 13 bases between. The DNA of the CDR3 is TGCAGCGTTGGACAGGTTGATGTCTACACCTTC. Amino acid sequence: CSVGQVDVYTF.

DNA for the CDR3: TGTGCCAGCTCACCACCGACTACAGATACGCAGTATTTT. It translates to CASSPPTTDTQYF. V and J are TRBV18 and TRBJ2-3; D not certain. Germline CDR1 is KGHSH and CDR2 is LQKENI. The CDR3 spans 13 residues. Trimming cost V 0 bases and J 3 bases, with 4 bases left between them.

The chain links TRBV7-9 to TRBJ2-3, with TRBD2 matching over 7 bases. CDR1 and CDR2 from the germline V gene are SEHNR and FQNEAQ (reference sequence). This CDR3 spans 16 amino acids. V trimming: 5 bases; J trimming: 4 bases; junction bases outside the gene matches: 12. Here the CDR3 DNA reads TGTGCCAGCAGCGCCCGTCGGACTAGAGTTGCAGATACGCAGTATTTT. Its translation: CASSARRTRVADTQYF.

The V and J genes are TRBV30 and TRBJ2-7; 7 bases are shared with TRBD1. The CDR3 covers 12 residues. Germline V gene sequence: CDR1 GTSNPN, CDR2 SVGIG (reference sequence). V was pared by 8 bases and J by 6 bases, with 10 bases of the junction left unmatched. DNA of the CDR3: TGTGCCCTCCAGACAGGGTGGGGCGAGCAGTACTTC. This translates into CALQTGWGEQYF.

The V gene is TRBV7-9, the J gene TRBJ2-5, with TRBD1 identical over 7 bases. This CDR3 has 15 amino acids. J gave up 5 bases and V 0 bases, and 6 bases lay outside the gene matches. Germline CDR1 reads SEHNR; CDR2 reads FQNEAQ (reference sequence). The CDR3 DNA follows: TGTGCCAGCAGCTTAGCCTCCACAGGGGTGGAGACCCAGTACTTC. Protein sequence: CASSLASTGVETQYF.

Notes on this clone: Within the sample, other DNA sequences also encode this same CDR3. The chain links TRBV6-5 to TRBJ2-1; 7 nucleotides agree with TRBD1. Trimming removed 5 bases from V and 2 bases from J; junction bases left unmatched: 6. The CDR3 length is 15 residues. CDR1 and CDR2 from the germline V gene are MNHEY and SVGAGI. This CDR3 reads CASSSGTGAYNEQFF. The CDR3 bases are TGTGCCAGCAGTAGTGGCACAGGGGCCTACAATGAGCAGTTCTTC.

The chain recombines TRBV28 with TRBJ1-1; 8 positions agree with TRBD1. Per the germline V gene, CDR1 is MDHEN and CDR2 is SYDVKM. Unmatched junction bases numbered 5, after V lost 7 bases and J lost 7 bases. This CDR3 is built from 12 residues. The CDR3 coding sequence is TGTGCCAGCACTGCAGGGGGCAGTGAAGCTTTCTTT. This translates into CASTAGGSEAFF.

The chain has TRBV7-2 and TRBJ1-3, with 7 bases aligning to TRBD1. The CDR3 is 13 amino acids. Losses at the gene ends were 5 bases for V and 4 bases for J; bases not matched to a gene: 2. Germline CDR1 and CDR2: SGHTA and FQGNSA. The CDR3 nucleotides read TGTGCCAGCAGCCTGGGACAGGGAAACACCATATATTTT. It specifies CASSLGQGNTIYF.

The chain carries TRBV5-4 and TRBJ2-5, with 8 bases that match TRBD2. There are 16 residues in the CDR3. In germline, CDR1 is SGHNT, CDR2 YYREEE (reference sequence). V lost 0 bases, J lost 2 bases, and 6 bases stayed unmatched. The CDR3 DNA is TGTGCCAGCAGCTTGGGGCTAGCGGGCGGGCAAGAGACCCAGTACTTC. This codes for CASSLGLAGGQETQYF.

The rearrangement joins TRBV6-2 or TRBV6-3 to TRBJ2-1; D perhaps matches TRBD2 (5 bases). CDR1 and CDR2 from the germline V gene are MNHEY and SVGEGT. Trimming cost V 2 bases and J 4 bases, with 18 bases left between them. The length of the CDR3 is 17 residues. The CDR3 DNA reads TGTGCCAGCAGTTACGGTTTGACTACACGAATATACAATGAGCAGTTCTTC. Encoded protein: CASSYGLTTRIYNEQFF.

This chain connects TRBV5-5 to TRBJ1-1; D is undetermined. Deletions cut 0 bases from V and 0 bases from J, with 9 bases between. This CDR3 contains 15 residues. Per the germline V gene, CDR1 is SGHKS and CDR2 is YYEKEE (reference sequence). The CDR3: CASSLEGLLNTEAFF. CDR3 DNA sequence: TGTGCCAGCAGCTTGGAAGGACTGCTGAACACTGAAGCTTTCTTT.

The chain combines TRBV29-1 with TRBJ1-3, with unresolved D. The germline V and J ends were trimmed by 4 bases and 0 bases, with 7 bases remaining between them. This CDR3 is 13 amino acids long. The germline V gene encodes CDR1 SQVTM and CDR2 ANQGSEA. CDR3 DNA sequence: TGCAGCGTTGGACAAATCTCTGGAAACACCATATATTTT. It codes for CSVGQISGNTIYF. Filled out from reference TRBV29-1 and TRBJ1-3, the complete variable domain reads SAVISQKPSRDICQRGTSLTIQCQVDSQVTMMFWYRQQPGQSLTLIATANQGSEATYESGFVIDKFPISRPNLTFSTLTVSNMSPEDSSIYLCSVGQISGNTIYFGEGSWLTVV.

This clone was seen once. The rearrangement uses TRBV6-5 and TRBJ2-1; D remains ambiguous. The CDR3 is 13 residues long. Germline lookup yields CDR1 MNHEY and CDR2 SVGAGI. V gave up 4 bases and J gave up 8 bases, with 12 bases separating them. DNA for the CDR3: TGTGCCAGCAGTTTGACCCTACGGGATGAGCAGTTCTTC. Amino acid sequence: CASSLTLRDEQFF.

This chain links TRBV19 with TRBJ2-2; 7 nucleotides agree with TRBD1. Per the germline V gene, CDR1 is LNHDA and CDR2 is SQIVND (reference sequence). J was trimmed by 6 bases and V by 10 bases; bases with no gene match: 5. This CDR3 spans 12 amino acids. The DNA of the CDR3 is TGTGCCACCTCTCAGGGGGCCGGGGAGCTGTTTTTT. It translates to CATSQGAGELFF.

This chain joins TRBV6-5 and TRBJ2-7; 10 bases fit TRBD1. This CDR3 region has 15 residues. V shed 4 bases, J shed 7 bases, and the junction held 10 bases outside the gene matches. Germline V gives CDR1 MNHEY, CDR2 SVGAGI. The CDR3 DNA follows: TGTGCCAGCAGTTTCCGACAGGGGGCGCGGAGTGAGCAGTACTTC. Encoded protein: CASSFRQGARSEQYF.

Comment on this clone: One end of the junction is discordant with germline, which a read error may explain. The J gene is TRBJ2-7, the V gene TRBV28; 9 bases are shared with TRBD2. This CDR3 comprises 12 residues. Per the germline V gene, CDR1 is MDHEN and CDR2 is SYDVKM. CDR3 in amino acids: CASSPPGTSFNF. In DNA, the CDR3 is TGTGCCAGCAGCCCTCCCGGGACTAGCTTTAACTTC.

CDR3 amino acids: CASSESRRAGGRNEQFF. CDR3 DNA sequence: TGCGCCAGCAGTGAGAGTAGAAGAGCGGGAGGTAGGAATGAGCAGTTCTTC. This chain joins TRBV10-1 and TRBJ2-1, with 9 positions matching TRBD2. The ends lost 2 bases at V and 7 bases at J; junction bases unmatched: 12. CDR1 and CDR2 (germline): WNHNN, SYGVQD (reference sequence). The CDR3 has 17 residues.

The gene calls are TRBV5-1 and TRBJ2-3, with D possibly TRBD2 on 6 matching bases. V lost 4 bases and J lost 6, with 18 bases in between. Germline CDR1 SGHRS, CDR2 YFSETQ. The CDR3 totals 15 residues. The DNA of the CDR3 is TGCGCCAGCAGCAACCGGGACTCCGGTCGGGATACGCAGTATTTT. Residues: CASSNRDSGRDTQYF.

The chain carries TRBV5-1 and TRBJ2-5; a possible D gene is TRBD2 (6 bases). This CDR3 is 16 amino acids long. The germline CDR1 and CDR2 sequences are SGHRS and YFSETQ. V lost 4 bases to trimming and J lost 0 bases, with 16 bases between them. The chain's CDR3 is CASSKELAGYQETQYF. CDR3 DNA sequence: TGCGCCAGCAGCAAAGAACTAGCCGGGTACCAAGAGACCCAGTACTTC.

This rearrangement joins TRBV6-1 to TRBJ2-3, with TRBD1 identical over 8 bases. V lost 3 bases to trimming and J lost 1 base; unmatched junction nucleotides: 9. Per the germline V gene, CDR1 is MNHNS and CDR2 is SASEGT. The CDR3 totals 17 residues. The CDR3 nucleotides are TGTGCCAGCAGTGACAGGGGGCGCGTTGTAGGCACAGATACGCAGTATTTT. This gives the protein CASSDRGRVVGTDTQYF.

The genes are TRBV25-1 and TRBJ2-7, with D tentatively TRBD1 (5 bases). Germline V gene data show CDR1 as MGHDK and CDR2 as SYGVNS. This CDR3 comprises 16 residues. V dropped 1 base and J dropped 7 bases, with 20 bases sitting between them. In DNA, the CDR3 is TGTGCCAGCAGTGAATTAGGGGTCGGCCTTTATCGAGAGCAGTACTTC. It specifies CASSELGVGLYREQYF.

The chain carries TRBV28 and TRBJ2-1, with 7 bases fitting TRBD1. The CDR3 is 18 amino acids. Germline CDR1 MDHEN, CDR2 SYDVKM. The V segment lost 3 bases and the J segment 1 base; nucleotides outside the gene matches: 12. The CDR3 region is CASSFLGQAVGSYNEQFF. The CDR3 DNA sequence: TGTGCCAGCAGTTTCCTCGGACAGGCGGTGGGGTCCTACAATGAGCAGTTCTTC.

V is TRBV14 and J is TRBJ1-1, with D possibly matching TRBD1 (6 bases). CDR3 length equals 17 residues. Between the trimmed V and J ends, which lost 3 bases and 1 base, there was a span of 18 bases. CDR1 is SGHDN, CDR2 FVKESK, per germline. This chain's CDR3 is CASSHEHRTVANTEAFF. The CDR3 nucleotides are TGTGCCAGCAGCCATGAGCACAGGACAGTTGCGAACACTGAAGCTTTCTTT.

This chain joins TRBV6-5 and TRBJ1-2, with D perhaps TRBD1 (6 bases). V lost 6 bases and J 0 bases, leaving 11 bases between the germline ends. In germline, CDR1 is MNHEY, CDR2 SVGAGI. The CDR3 extends over 14 amino acids. Here the CDR3 reads CASRWGHTNYGYTF. CDR3 nucleotides: TGTGCCAGCAGATGGGGGCATACTAACTATGGCTACACCTTC.

This chain links TRBV5-4 with TRBJ1-6; TRBD1 agrees at 7 bases. The trim removed 4 bases at V and 5 bases at J, leaving 6 bases unmatched. Germline CDR1 reads SGHNT; CDR2 reads YYREEE (reference sequence). The CDR3 consists of 15 residues. The CDR3 spells CASSLGGQNNSPLHF. In DNA form, the CDR3 reads TGTGCCAGCAGCCTTGGGGGACAGAATAATTCACCCCTCCACTTT.